Each of the 13 T cell receptor beta chains below was sequenced from the same sample in a study of a mutant IDH1 vaccine in newly diagnosed glioma. The time point here: week 23, last vaccination. The study gave 300 ug of mutant IDH1 20-mer peptide per vaccine dose, with topical imiquimod. These receptors have no known antigen. The repertoire was sequenced with immunoSEQ multiplex PCR; TCRdb's copy has only in-frame clones and lacks some. This table has more than 35,000 clones, 75% to 85% appearing once. This specimen was PBMCs, taken from a glioma patient whose treatment included an IDH1 peptide vaccine. The receptors here all came from a man in his forties or fifties with glioma.

The rearrangement joins TRBV10-3 to TRBJ2-5; D tentatively fits TRBD1 or TRBD2 (5 bases each). The CDR3 is made up of 13 amino acids. Germline CDR1 is ENHRY and CDR2 is SYGVKD. Trimming shortened V by 6 bases and J by 5 bases, and 13 bases separated the two germline ends. The CDR3 DNA reads TGTGCCATCAGCCGCCGGGACGGGGAGACCCAGTACTTC. Its translation is CAISRRDGETQYF.

Here the CDR3 reads CASSSGRSNQPQHF. The CDR3, as DNA: TGTGCCAGCAGCTCGGGGCGTAGCAATCAGCCCCAGCATTTT. V usage is TRBV5-5 and J usage is TRBJ1-5; D possibly corresponds to TRBD1 (5 bases). V was trimmed by 3 bases and J by 0 bases, leaving 7 bases between them. The CDR3 is made up of 14 amino acids. The V gene's germline CDR1 is SGHKS and CDR2 YYEKEE (reference sequence). Together with reference TRBV5-5 and TRBJ1-5, the CDR3 gives the full variable domain: DAGVTQSPTHLIKTRGQQVTLRCSPISGHKSVSWYQQVLGQGPQFIFQYYEKEERGRGNFPDRFSARQFPNYSSELNVNALLLGDSALYLCASSSGRSNQPQHFGDGTRLSIL.

The CDR3 DNA sequence: TGTGCCAGCAGCCGGCGGGCCCAGGGCGTCGATGGCTACACCTTC. Protein: CASSRRAQGVDGYTF. V is TRBV7-2 and J is TRBJ1-2, with TRBD1 as a possible D gene (5 bases). V gave up 5 bases and J gave up 6 bases, with 19 bases separating them. CDR1 SGHTA and CDR2 FQGNSA come from the germline V gene. This CDR3 comprises 15 residues.

This chain joins TRBV19 and TRBJ2-2; 10 bases align to TRBD1. The CDR3 is made up of 17 amino acids. Germline trimming cut 4 bases from V and 5 bases from J; bases unmatched to any gene: 10. Germline V lookup: CDR1 LNHDA, CDR2 SQIVND (reference sequence). CDR3 region: CASSRQGALSLTGELFF. In DNA form, the CDR3 reads TGTGCCAGTAGTAGACAGGGGGCGCTTAGTTTAACCGGGGAGCTGTTTTTT.

This chain links TRBV4-2 with TRBJ1-1; no clear D gene. V lost 0 bases and J 3 bases, leaving 17 bases between the germline ends. The CDR3 consists of 17 residues. The germline V gene encodes CDR1 LGHNA and CDR2 YNFKEQ. The CDR3 DNA sequence: TGTGCCAGCAGCCAAGATCCTCGGAGTCAGCTCTACACTGAAGCTTTCTTT. Protein product: CASSQDPRSQLYTEAFF.

This clone was observed a few times. The CDR3 DNA follows: TGTGCCAGCAGCCAGGAATGGGCAGCCGCAACTAATGAAAAACTGTTTTTT. The encoded protein is CASSQEWAAATNEKLFF. The chain employs TRBV5-5 and TRBJ1-4, with D hard to call. Germline lookup yields CDR1 SGHKS and CDR2 YYEKEE (reference sequence). The CDR3 is made up of 17 amino acids. V was shortened by 4 bases and J by 0 bases, with 16 bases between the two germline ends.

This chain uses TRBV7-9 with TRBJ2-3, with D hard to call. Germline V CDR1 and CDR2: SEHNR, FQNEAQ (reference sequence). CDR3 length equals 12 residues. The V end lost 6 bases, the J end lost 4 bases, and 8 bases lay between the germline ends. The CDR3 reads CASRLPPDTQYF. CDR3 nucleotides: TGTGCCAGCAGATTACCACCAGATACGCAGTATTTT.

The CDR3 nucleotides are TGTGCCAGTAGTAGGACAGAGTTTTATAGCAATCAGCCCCAGCATTTT. Translation: CASSRTEFYSNQPQHF. The rearrangement links TRBV19 to TRBJ1-5; a weak D match, TRBD1 (6 bases). The CDR3 has 16 residues. V gave up 4 bases and J gave up 0 bases, with 13 bases separating them. The germline V gene has CDR1 LNHDA and CDR2 SQIVND (reference sequence).

The chain employs TRBV19 and TRBJ1-2, with D perhaps TRBD1 (6 bases). CDR3 length: 15 residues. The V end lost 5 bases, the J end lost 8 bases, and 21 bases lay between the germline ends. Germline V CDR1 and CDR2: LNHDA, SQIVND (reference sequence). In DNA, the CDR3 is TGTGCCAGTAGTCGCCAGAATCTAGCGGGGGCGGGCTACACCTTC. This encodes CASSRQNLAGAGYTF.

The V call is TRBV5-6, the J call TRBJ1-2; no clear D gene. Germline-derived CDR1 and CDR2 are SGHDT and YYEEEE. The CDR3 is 13 amino acids. The V end was cut by 1 base, the J end by 7 bases, with 11 bases between. CDR3 region: CASSLKIAGGYTF. The CDR3 bases are TGTGCCAGCAGCTTGAAAATCGCTGGTGGCTACACCTTC.

The chain joins TRBV6-1 to TRBJ1-2; no clear D. The CDR3 runs to 15 residues. Trimming shortened V by 1 base and J by 3 bases, and 12 bases separated the two germline ends. CDR1 is MNHNS and CDR2 is SASEGT in the germline V gene. The CDR3: CASSEGQEADYGYTF. CDR3 nucleotide sequence: TGTGCCAGCAGTGAAGGGCAGGAGGCGGACTATGGCTACACCTTC.

The chain recombines TRBV4-2 with TRBJ2-7, with a possible D match to TRBD2 (7 bases). The CDR3 runs 16 residues. Germline V gene data show CDR1 as LGHNA and CDR2 as YNFKEQ. Trimming left V 0 bases short and J 7 bases short, with 19 bases between. Here the CDR3 reads CASSQEGGGRGREQYF. The CDR3 nucleotides read TGTGCCAGCAGCCAAGAGGGGGGGGGAAGGGGGAGGGAGCAGTACTTC.

The chain uses TRBV18 and TRBJ2-7; D is ambiguous. The V gene's germline CDR1 is KGHSH and CDR2 LQKENI. Trimming shortened V by 0 bases and J by 4 bases, and 10 bases separated the two germline ends. The CDR3 totals 14 residues. This CDR3 is CASSPPAGVYEQYF. In DNA, the CDR3 is TGTGCCAGCTCACCACCGGCAGGAGTGTACGAGCAGTACTTC.